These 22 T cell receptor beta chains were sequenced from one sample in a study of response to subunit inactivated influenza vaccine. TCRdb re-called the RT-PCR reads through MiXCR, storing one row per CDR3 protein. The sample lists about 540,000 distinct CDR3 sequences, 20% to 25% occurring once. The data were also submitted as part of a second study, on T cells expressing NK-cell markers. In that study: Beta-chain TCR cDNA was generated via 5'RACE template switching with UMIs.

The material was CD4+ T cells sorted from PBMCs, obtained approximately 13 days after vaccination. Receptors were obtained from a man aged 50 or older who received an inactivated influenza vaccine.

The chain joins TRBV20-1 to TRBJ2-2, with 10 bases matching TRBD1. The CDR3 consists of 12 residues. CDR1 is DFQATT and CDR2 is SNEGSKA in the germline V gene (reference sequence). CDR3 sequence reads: CKGQGVFGELFF. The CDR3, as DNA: TGCAAAGGACAGGGGGTTTTCGGGGAGCTGTTTTTT.

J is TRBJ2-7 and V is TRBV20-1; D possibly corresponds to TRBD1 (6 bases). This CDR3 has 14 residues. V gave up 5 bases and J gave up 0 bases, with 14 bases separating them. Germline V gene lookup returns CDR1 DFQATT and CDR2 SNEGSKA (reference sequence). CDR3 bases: TGCAGTGCTCGCGACGGACAGAGCTCCTACGAGCAGTACTTC. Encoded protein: CSARDGQSSYEQYF.

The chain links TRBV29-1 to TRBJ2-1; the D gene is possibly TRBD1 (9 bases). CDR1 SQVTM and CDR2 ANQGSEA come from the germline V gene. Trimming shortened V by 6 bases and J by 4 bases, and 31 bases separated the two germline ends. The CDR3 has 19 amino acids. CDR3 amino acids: CSVKGQGRTEGLAYNEQFF. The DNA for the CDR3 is TGCAGCGTGAAGGGACAGGGAAGAACAGAAGGACTAGCATACAATGAGCAGTTCTTC.

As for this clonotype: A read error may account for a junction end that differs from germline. CDR3 protein: CASRYYSSPLHF. CDR3 nucleotides: TGTGCCAGCAGATATTATAGTTCACCCCTCCACTTT. The V call is TRBV16, the J call TRBJ1-6; D remains ambiguous. The germline V gene encodes CDR1 KGHSY and CDR2 FQNENV. The CDR3 is made up of 12 amino acids.

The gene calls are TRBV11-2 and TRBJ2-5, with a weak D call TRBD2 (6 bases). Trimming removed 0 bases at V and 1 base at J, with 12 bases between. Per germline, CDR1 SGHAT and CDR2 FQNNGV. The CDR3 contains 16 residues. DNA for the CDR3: TGTGCCAGCAGCTTAGATGGAGGGTCGGTCCAAGAGACCCAGTACTTC. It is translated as CASSLDGGSVQETQYF.

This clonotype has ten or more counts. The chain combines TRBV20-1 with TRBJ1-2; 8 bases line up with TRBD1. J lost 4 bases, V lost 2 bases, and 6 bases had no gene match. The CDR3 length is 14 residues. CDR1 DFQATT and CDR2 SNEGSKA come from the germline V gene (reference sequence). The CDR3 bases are TGCAGTGCTAGACCCGACAGGGGCCCCTATGGCTACACCTTC. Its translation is CSARPDRGPYGYTF.

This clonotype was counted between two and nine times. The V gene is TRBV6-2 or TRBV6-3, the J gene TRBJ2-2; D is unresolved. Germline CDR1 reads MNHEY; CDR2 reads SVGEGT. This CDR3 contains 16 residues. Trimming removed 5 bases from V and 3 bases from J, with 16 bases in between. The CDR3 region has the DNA TGTGCCAGCAGTCGCCTCCCACGACGGGACACCGGGGAGCTGTTTTTT. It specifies CASSRLPRRDTGELFF.

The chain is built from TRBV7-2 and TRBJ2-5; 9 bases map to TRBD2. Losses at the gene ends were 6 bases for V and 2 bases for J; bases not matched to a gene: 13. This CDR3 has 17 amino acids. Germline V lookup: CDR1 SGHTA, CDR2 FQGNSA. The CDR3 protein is CASSPIRGGGVQETQYF. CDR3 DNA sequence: TGTGCCAGCAGTCCAATTAGGGGCGGGGGGGTGCAAGAGACCCAGTACTTC.

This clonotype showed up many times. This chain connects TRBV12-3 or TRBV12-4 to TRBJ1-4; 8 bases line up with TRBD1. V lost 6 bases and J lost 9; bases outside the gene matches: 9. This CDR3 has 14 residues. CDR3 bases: TGTGCCAGCAGCTGGCAGGGGGCGCAAAAAAAACTGTTTTTT. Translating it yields CASSWQGAQKKLFF.

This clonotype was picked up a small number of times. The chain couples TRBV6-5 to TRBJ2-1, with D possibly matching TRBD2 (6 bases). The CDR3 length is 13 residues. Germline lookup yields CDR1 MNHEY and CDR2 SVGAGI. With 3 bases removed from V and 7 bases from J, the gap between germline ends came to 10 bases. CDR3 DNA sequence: TGTGCCAGCAGTTATCTGGGGGGAAATGAGCAGTTCTTC. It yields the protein CASSYLGGNEQFF.

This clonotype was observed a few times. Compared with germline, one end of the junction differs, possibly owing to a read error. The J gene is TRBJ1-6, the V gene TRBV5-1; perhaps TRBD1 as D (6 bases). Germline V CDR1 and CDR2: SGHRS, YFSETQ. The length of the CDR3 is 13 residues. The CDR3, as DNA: TGCGCCAGCACCTTGGGGGGCGATTCACCCCTCCACTTT. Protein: CASTLGGDSPLHF.

In nucleotides, the CDR3 is TGTGCCAGCAGCTTCCGCGCGGGCTCCTACGAGCAGTACTTC. It yields the protein CASSFRAGSYEQYF. V usage is TRBV5-5 and J usage is TRBJ2-7, with TRBD2 as a possible D gene (5 bases). From germline, CDR1 is SGHKS and CDR2 YYEKEE (reference sequence). The CDR3 runs to 14 residues. Trimming cost V 2 bases and J 0 bases, with 9 bases left between them.

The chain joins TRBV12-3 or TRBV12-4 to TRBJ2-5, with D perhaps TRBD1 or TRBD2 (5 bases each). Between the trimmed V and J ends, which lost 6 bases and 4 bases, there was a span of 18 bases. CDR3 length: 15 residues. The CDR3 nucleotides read TGTGCCAGCAGCTTGGGGACCACCGGACGAGAGACCCAGTACTTC. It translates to CASSLGTTGRETQYF.

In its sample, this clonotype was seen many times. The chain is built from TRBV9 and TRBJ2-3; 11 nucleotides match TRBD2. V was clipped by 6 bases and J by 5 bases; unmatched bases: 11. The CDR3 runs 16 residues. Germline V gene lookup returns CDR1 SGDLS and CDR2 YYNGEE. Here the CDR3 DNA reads TGTGCCAGCACCAACTTAGCGGGAGGGCCTGGAGATACGCAGTATTTT. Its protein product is CASTNLAGGPGDTQYF.

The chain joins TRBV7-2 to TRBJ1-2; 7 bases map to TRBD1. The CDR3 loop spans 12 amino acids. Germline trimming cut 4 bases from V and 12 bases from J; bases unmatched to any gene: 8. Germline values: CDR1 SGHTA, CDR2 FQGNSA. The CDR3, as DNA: TGTGCCAGCAGCTCCAGGGGGTTTATCAACACCTTC. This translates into CASSSRGFINTF.

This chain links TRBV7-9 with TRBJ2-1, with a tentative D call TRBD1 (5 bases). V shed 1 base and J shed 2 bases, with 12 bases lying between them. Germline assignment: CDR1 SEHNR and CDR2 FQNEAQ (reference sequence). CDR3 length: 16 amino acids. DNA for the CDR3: TGTGCCAGCAGCTTAGTTAGGGGCCCGACCTACAATGAGCAGTTCTTC. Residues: CASSLVRGPTYNEQFF.

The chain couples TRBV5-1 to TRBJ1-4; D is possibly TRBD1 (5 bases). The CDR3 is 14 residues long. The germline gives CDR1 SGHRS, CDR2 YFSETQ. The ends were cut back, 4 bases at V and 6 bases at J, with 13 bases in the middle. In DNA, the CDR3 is TGCGCCAGCAGCGGACAAGGGCGGGATGAAAAACTGTTTTTT. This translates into CASSGQGRDEKLFF.

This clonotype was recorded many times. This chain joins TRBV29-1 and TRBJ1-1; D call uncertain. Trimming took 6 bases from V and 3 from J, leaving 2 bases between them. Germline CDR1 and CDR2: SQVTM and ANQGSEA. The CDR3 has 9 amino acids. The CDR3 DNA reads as TGCAGCGTGGACACTGAAGCTTTCTTT. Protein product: CSVDTEAFF.

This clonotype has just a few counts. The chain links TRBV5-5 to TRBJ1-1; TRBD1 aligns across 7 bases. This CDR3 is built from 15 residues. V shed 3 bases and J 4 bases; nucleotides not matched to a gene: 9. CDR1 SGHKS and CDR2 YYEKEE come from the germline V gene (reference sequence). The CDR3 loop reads CASSSQQGRGTEAFF. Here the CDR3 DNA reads TGTGCCAGCAGCTCACAACAGGGGCGCGGCACTGAAGCTTTCTTT.

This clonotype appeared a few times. The CDR3 region has the DNA TGTGCCAGCAGCCTACGGGCCACCAATCAGCCCCAGCATTTT. Translated: CASSLRATNQPQHF. This chain uses TRBV5-8 with TRBJ1-5, with D unclear. The CDR3 is made up of 14 amino acids. V shed 4 bases and J shed 3 bases, with 11 bases lying between them. Looked up from germline, CDR1 is SGHTS and CDR2 is YDEGEE.

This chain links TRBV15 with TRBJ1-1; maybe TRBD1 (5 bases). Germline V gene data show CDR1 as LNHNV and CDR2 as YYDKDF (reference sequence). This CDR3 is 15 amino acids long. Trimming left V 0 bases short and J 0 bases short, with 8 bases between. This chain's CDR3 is CATSRDVGVNTEAFF. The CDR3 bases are TGTGCCACCAGCAGAGATGTAGGGGTGAACACTGAAGCTTTCTTT.

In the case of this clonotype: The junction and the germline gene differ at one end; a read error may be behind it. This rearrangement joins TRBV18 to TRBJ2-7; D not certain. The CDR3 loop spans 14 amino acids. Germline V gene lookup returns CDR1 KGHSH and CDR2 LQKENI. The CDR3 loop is CASSPPASSYEQYF. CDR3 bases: TGTGCCAGTTCACCACCCGCTAGTTCCTACGAGCAGTACTTC.